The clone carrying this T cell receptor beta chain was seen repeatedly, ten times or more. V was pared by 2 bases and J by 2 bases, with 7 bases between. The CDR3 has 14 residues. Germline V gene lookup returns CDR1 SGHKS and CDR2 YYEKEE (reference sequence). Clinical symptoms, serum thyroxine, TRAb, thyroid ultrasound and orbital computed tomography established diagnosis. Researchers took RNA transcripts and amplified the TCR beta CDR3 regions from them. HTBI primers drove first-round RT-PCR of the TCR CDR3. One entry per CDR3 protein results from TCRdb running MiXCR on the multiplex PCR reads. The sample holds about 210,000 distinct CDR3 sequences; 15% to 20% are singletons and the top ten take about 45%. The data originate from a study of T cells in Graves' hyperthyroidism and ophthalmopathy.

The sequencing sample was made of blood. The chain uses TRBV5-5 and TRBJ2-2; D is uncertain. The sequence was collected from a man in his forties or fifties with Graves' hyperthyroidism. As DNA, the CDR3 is TGTGCCAGCAGCTTCGACACCAACACCGGGGAGCTGTTTTTT. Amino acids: CASSFDTNTGELFF.